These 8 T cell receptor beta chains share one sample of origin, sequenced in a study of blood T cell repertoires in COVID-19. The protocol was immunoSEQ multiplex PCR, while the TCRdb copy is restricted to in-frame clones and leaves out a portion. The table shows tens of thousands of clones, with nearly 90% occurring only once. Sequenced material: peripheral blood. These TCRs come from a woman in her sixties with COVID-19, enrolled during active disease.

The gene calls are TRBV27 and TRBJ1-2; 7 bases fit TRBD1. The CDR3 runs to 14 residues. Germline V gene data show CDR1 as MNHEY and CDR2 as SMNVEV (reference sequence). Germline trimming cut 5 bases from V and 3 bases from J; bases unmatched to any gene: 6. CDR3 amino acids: CASSLRGLDYGYTF. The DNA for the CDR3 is TGTGCCAGCAGTCTAAGGGGGCTCGACTATGGCTACACCTTC.

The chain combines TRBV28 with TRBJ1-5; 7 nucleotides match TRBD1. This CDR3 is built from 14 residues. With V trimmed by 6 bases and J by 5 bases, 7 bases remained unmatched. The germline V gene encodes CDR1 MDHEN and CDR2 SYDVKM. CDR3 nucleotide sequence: TGTGCCAGCAGCGACAGGGACGGTGATCAGCCCCAGCATTTT. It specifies CASSDRDGDQPQHF.

In DNA form, the CDR3 reads TGTGCCAGCAGCCAAGAAACCAGGGGAAATGGCTACACCTTC. Protein sequence: CASSQETRGNGYTF. The chain carries TRBV3-1 (or the pseudogene TRBV3-2) and TRBJ1-2; a possible D gene is TRBD1 (6 bases). CDR3 size: 14 residues. The V and J ends lost 0 bases and 6 bases respectively, with 11 bases between them. The germline CDR1 and CDR2 sequences are LGHDT and YNNKEL (reference sequence).

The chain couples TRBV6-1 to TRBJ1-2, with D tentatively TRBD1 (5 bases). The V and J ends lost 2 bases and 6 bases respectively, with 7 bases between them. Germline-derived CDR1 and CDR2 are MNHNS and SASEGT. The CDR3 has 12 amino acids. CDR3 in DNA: TGTGCCAGCAGTGAACGGGGGGATGGCTACACCTTC. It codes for CASSERGDGYTF.

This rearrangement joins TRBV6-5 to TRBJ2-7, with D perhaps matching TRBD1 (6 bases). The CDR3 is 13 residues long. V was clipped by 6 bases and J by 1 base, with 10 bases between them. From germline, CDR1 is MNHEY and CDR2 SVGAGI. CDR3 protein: CASRLDSSYEQYF. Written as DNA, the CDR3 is TGTGCCAGCAGGTTGGACAGTTCCTACGAGCAGTACTTC.

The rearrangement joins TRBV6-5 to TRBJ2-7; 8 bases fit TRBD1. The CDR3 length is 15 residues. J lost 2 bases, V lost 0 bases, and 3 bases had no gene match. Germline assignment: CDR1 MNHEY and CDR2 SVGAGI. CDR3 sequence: CASSYSSGGPYEQYF. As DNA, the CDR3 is TGTGCCAGCAGTTACTCTTCAGGGGGCCCCTACGAGCAGTACTTC.

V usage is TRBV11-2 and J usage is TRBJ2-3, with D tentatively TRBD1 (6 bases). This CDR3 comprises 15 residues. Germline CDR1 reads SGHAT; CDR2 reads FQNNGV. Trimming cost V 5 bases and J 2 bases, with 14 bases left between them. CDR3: CASSPFGGLTDTQYF. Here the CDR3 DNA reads TGTGCCAGCAGCCCGTTTGGGGGCCTCACAGATACGCAGTATTTT. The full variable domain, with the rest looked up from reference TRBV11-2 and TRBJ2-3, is EAGVAQSPRYKIIEKRQSVAFWCNPISGHATLYWYQQILGQGPKLLIQFQNNGVVDDSQLPKDRFSAERLKGVDSTLKIQPAKLEDSAVYLCASSPFGGLTDTQYFGPGTRLTVL.

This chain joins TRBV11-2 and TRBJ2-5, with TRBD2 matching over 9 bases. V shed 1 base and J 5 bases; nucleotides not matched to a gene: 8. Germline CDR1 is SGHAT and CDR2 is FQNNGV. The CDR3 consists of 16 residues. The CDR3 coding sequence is TGTGCCAGCAGCTTAGGGGTGCGGGGGGGCCCGGAGACCCAGTACTTC. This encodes CASSLGVRGGPETQYF.